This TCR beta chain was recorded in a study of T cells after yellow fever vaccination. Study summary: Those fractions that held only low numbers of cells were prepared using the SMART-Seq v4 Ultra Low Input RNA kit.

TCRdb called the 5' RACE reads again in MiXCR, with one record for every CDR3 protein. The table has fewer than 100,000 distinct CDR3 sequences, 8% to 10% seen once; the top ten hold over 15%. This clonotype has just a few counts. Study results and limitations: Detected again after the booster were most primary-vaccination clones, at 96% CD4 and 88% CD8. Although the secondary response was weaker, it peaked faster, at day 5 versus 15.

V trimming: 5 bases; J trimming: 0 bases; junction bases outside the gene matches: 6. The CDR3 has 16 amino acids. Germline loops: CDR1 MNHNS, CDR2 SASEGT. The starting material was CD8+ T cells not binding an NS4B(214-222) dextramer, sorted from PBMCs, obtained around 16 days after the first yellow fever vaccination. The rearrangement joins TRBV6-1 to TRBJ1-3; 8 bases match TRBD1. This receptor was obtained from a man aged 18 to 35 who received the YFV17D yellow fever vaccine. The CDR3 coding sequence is TGTGCCAGCAGTCAGGGGGCAGGGGGCTCTGGAAACACCATATATTTT. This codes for CASSQGAGGSGNTIYF.